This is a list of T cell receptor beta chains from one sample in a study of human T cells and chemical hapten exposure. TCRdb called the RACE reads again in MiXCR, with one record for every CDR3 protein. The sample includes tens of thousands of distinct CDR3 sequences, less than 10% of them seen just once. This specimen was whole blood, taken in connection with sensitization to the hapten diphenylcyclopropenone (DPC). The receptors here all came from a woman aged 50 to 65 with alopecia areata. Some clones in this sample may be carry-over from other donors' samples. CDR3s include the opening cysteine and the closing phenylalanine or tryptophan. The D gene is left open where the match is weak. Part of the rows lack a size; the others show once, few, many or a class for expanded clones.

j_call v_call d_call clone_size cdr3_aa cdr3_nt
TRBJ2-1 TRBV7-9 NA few CASTLTSNEQFF TGTGCCAGCACCCTCACTAGCAATGAGCAGTTCTTC
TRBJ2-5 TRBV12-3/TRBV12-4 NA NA CASSLSLAMSQETQYF TGTGCCAGCAGTTTATCCCTAGCGATGTCTCAGGAGACCCAGTACTTC
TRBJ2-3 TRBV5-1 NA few CASSLGPQATTQYF TGCGCCAGCAGCTTGGGCCCCCAGGCAACTACGCAGTATTTT
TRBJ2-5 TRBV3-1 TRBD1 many CATLTGANLGTQYF TGTGCCACCTTGACAGGGGCCAATTTGGGGACCCAGTACTTC
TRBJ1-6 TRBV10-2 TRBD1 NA CASSGRQGSSYNSPLHF TGCGCCAGCAGTGGGAGACAGGGTAGCTCCTATAATTCACCCCTCCACTTT
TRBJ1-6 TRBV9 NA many CASSLGAYNSPLHF TGTGCCAGCAGCCTTGGAGCGTATAATTCACCCCTCCACTTT
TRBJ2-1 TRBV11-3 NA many CASSLGRDNEQFF TGTGCCAGCAGCTTGGGACGAGACAATGAGCAGTTCTTC
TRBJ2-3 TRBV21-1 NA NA CASSNLRDRGADTQYF TGTGCCAGCAGCAATCTACGGGACAGGGGCGCAGATACGCAGTATTTT
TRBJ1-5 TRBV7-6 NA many CASSLGPYSNQPQHF TGTGCCAGCAGCTTGGGACCCTATAGCAATCAGCCCCAGCATTTT
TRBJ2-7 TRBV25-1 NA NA CASSRLDGTYEQYF TGTGCCAGCAGTCGACTGGACGGTACCTACGAGCAGTACTTC
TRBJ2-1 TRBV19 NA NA CASSISRLEQFF TGTGCCAGTAGTATCTCCCGCTTAGAGCAGTTCTTC
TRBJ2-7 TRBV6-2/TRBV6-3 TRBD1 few CASSNRDRGREQYF TGTGCCAGCAGTAACCGGGACAGGGGCCGGGAACAGTACTTC
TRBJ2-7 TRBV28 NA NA CATLAFREQYF TGTGCCACCCTGGCCTTTAGAGAGCAGTACTTC